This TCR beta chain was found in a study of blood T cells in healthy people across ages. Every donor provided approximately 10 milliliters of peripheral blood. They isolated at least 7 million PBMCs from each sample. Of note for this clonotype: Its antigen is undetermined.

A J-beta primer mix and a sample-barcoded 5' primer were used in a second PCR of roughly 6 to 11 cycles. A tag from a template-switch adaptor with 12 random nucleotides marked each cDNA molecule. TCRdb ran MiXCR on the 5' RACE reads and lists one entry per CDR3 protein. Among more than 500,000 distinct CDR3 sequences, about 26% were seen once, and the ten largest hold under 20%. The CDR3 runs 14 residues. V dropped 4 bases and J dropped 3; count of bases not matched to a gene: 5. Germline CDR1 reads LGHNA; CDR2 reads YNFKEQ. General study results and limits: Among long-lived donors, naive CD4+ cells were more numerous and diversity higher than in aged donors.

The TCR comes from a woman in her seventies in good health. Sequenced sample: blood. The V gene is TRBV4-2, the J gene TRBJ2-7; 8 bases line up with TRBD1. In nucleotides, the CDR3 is TGTGCCAGCAGCCCAAGAGGGACAGGCTACGAGCAGTACTTC. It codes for CASSPRGTGYEQYF.